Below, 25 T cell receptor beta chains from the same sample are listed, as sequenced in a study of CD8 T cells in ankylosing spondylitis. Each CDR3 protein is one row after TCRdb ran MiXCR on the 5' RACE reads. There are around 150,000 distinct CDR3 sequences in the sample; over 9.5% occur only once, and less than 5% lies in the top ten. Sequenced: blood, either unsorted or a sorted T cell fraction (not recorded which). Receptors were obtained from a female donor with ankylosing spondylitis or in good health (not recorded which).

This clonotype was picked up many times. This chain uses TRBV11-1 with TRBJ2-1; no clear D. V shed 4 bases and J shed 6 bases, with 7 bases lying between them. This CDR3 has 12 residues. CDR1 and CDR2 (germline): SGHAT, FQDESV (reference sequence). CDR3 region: CASSSGLNEQFF. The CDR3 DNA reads TGTGCCAGCAGCTCGGGTCTCAATGAGCAGTTCTTC.

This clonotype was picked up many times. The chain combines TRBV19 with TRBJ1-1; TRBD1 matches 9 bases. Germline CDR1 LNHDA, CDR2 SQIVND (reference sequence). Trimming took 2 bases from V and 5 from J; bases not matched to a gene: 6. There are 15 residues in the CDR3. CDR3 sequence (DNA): TGTGCCAGTAGTATAATACAGGGGGCAAAGACTGAAGCTTTCTTT. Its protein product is CASSIIQGAKTEAFF.

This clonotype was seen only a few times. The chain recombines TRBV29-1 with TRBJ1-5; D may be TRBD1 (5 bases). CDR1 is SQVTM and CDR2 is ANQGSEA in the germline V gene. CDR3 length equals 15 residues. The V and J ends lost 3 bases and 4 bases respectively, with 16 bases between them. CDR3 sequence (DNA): TGCAGCGTTGAGAGACAGTCTACTGAGAATCAGCCCCAGCATTTT. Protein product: CSVERQSTENQPQHF. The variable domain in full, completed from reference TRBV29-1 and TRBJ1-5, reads SAVISQKPSRDICQRGTSLTIQCQVDSQVTMMFWYRQQPGQSLTLIATANQGSEATYESGFVIDKFPISRPNLTFSTLTVSNMSPEDSSIYLCSVERQSTENQPQHFGDGTRLSIL.

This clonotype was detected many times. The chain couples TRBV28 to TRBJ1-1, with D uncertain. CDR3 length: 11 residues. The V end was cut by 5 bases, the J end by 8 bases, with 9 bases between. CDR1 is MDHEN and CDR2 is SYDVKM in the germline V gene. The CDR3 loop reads CASSRLGEAFF. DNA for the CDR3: TGTGCCAGCAGTCGCCTCGGAGAAGCTTTCTTT.

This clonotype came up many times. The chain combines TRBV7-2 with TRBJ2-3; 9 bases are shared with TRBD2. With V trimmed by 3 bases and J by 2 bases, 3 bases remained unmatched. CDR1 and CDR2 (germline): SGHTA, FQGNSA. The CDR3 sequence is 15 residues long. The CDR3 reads CASSFVAGVTDTQYF. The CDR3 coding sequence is TGTGCCAGCAGCTTCGTAGCGGGGGTCACAGATACGCAGTATTTT.

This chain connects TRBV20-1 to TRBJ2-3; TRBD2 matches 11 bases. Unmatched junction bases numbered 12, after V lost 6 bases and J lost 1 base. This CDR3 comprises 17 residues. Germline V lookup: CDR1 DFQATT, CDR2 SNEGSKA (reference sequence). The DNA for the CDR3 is TGCAGTGCGCGGCCTAGCGGGGGGTTCAGTGGCACAGATACGCAGTATTTT. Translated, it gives CSARPSGGFSGTDTQYF.

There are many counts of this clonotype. The CDR3 loop is CASRDGTPGEAEAFF. DNA for the CDR3: TGTGCCAGCAGAGATGGGACCCCCGGGGAGGCTGAAGCTTTCTTT. V usage is TRBV12-3 or TRBV12-4 and J usage is TRBJ1-1; weak D call: TRBD1 (5 bases). With 6 bases removed from V and 6 bases from J, the gap between germline ends came to 20 bases. The CDR3 spans 15 residues.

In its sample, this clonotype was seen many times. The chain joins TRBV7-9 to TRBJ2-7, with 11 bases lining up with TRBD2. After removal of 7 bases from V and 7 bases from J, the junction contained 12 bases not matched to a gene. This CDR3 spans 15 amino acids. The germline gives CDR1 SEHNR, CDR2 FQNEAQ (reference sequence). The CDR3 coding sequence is TGTGCCAGCACCGGATACCTAGCGGGAGGAGAAGAGCAGTACTTC. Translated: CASTGYLAGGEEQYF.

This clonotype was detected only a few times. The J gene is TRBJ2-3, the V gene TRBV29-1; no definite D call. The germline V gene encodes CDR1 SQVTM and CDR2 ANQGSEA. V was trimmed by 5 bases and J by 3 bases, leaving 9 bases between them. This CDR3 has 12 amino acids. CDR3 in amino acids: CSVPLTTDTQYF. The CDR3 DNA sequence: TGCAGCGTTCCTCTCACAACAGATACGCAGTATTTT.

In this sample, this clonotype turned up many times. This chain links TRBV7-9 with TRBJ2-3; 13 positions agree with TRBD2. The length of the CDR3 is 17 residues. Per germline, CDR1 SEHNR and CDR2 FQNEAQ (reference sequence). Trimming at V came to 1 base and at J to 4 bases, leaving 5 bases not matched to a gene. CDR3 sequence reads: CASSLVGLAGAPDTQYF. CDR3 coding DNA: TGTGCCAGCAGCTTAGTCGGACTAGCGGGAGCCCCAGATACGCAGTATTTT.

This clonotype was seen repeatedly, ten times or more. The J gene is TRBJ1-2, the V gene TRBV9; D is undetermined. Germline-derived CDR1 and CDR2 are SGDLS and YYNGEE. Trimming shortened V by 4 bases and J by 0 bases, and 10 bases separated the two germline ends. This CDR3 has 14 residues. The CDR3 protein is CASSPGSANYGYTF. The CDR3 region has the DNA TGTGCCAGCAGCCCTGGTTCGGCTAACTATGGCTACACCTTC.

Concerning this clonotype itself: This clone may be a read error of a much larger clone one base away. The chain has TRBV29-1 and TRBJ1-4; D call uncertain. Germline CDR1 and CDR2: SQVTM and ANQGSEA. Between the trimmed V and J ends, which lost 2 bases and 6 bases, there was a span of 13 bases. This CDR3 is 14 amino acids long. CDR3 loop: CSVELVGRDEKLFF. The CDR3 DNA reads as TGCAGCGTTGAATTGGTGGGGAGAGATGAAAAACTGTTTTTT.

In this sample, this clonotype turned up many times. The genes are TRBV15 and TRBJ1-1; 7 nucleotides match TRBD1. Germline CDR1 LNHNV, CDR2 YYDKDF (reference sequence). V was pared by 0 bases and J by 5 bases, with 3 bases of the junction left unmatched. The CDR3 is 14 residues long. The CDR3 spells CATSRDRGQTEAFF. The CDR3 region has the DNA TGTGCCACCAGCAGAGATAGGGGGCAGACTGAAGCTTTCTTT.

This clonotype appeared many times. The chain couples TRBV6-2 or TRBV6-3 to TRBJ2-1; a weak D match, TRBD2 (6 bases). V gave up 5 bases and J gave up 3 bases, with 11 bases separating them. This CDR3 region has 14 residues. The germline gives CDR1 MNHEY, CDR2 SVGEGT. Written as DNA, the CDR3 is TGTGCCAGCAGTCCGGGACTTCTCTACAATGAGCAGTTCTTC. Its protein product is CASSPGLLYNEQFF.

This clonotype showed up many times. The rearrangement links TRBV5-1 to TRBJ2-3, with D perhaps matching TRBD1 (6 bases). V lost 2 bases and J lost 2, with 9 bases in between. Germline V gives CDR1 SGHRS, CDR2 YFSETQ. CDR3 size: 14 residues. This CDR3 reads CASSFGTNTDTQYF. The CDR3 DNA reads TGCGCCAGCAGCTTCGGGACAAACACAGATACGCAGTATTTT.

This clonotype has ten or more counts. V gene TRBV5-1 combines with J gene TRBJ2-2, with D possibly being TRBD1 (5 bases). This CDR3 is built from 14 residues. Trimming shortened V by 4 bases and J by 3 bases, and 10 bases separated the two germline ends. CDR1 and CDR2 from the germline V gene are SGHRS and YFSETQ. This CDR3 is CASSLRQHTGELFF. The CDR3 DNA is TGCGCCAGCAGCCTTCGACAGCACACCGGGGAGCTGTTTTTT.

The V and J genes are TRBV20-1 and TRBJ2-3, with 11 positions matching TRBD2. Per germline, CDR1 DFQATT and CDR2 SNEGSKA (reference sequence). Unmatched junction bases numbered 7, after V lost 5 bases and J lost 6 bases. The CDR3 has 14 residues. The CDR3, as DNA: TGCAGTGCTTTAGCGGGGGGGGAGGGGGATACGCAGTATTTT. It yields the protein CSALAGGEGDTQYF.

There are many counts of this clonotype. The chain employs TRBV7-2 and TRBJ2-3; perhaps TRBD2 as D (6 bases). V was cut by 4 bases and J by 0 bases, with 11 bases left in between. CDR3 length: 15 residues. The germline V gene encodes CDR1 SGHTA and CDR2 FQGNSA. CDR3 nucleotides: TGTGCCAGCAGCTCGGACTACCTGAGCACAGATACGCAGTATTTT. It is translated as CASSSDYLSTDTQYF.

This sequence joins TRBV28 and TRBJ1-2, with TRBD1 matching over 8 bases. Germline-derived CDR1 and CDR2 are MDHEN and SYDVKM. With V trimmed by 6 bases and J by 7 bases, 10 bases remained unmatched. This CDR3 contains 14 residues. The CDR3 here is CASSPSDRAGGYTF. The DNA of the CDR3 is TGTGCCAGCAGCCCATCGGACAGGGCGGGTGGCTACACCTTC.

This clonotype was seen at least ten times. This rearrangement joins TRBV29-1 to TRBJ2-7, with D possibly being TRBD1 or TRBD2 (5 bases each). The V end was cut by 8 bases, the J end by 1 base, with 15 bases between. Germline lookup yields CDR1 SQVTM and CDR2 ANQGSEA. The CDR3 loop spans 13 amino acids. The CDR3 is CSTSRGESYEQYF. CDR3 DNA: TGCAGCACCTCACGAGGGGAGTCCTACGAGCAGTACTTC.

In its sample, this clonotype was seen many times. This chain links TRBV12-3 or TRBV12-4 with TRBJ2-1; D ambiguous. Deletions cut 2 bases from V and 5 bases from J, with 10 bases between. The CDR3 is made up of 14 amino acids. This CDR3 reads CASSLHLADNEQFF. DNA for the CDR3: TGTGCCAGCAGTTTACATTTGGCGGACAATGAGCAGTTCTTC.

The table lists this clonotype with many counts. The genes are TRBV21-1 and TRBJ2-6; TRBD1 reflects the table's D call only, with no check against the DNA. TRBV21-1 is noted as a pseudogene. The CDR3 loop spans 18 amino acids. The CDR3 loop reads CATYNGGTASSGANVLTF. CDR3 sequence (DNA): TGTGCCACCTACAACGGGGGGACAGCGAGCTCTGGGGCCAACGTCCTGACTTTC.

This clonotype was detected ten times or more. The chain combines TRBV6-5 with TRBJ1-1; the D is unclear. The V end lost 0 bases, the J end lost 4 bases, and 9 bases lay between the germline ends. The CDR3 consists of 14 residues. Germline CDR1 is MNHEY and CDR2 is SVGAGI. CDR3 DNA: TGTGCCAGCAGTTACTCCAGGCTGGGCACTGAAGCTTTCTTT. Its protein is CASSYSRLGTEAFF.

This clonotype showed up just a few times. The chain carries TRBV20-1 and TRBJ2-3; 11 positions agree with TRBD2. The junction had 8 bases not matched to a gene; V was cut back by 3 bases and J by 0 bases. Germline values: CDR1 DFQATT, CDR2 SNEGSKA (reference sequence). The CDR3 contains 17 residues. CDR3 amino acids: CSARWASGRRSTDTQYF. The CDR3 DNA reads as TGCAGTGCTAGGTGGGCTAGCGGGAGGCGGAGCACAGATACGCAGTATTTT.

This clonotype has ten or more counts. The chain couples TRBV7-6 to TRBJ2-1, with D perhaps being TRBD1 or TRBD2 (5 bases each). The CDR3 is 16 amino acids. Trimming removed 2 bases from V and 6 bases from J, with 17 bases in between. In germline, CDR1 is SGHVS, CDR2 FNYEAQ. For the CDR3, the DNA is TGTGCCAGCAGCTTAACTGGGGGACGTCACCCCAATGAGCAGTTCTTC. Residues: CASSLTGGRHPNEQFF. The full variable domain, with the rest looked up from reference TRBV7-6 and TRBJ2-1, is GAGVSQSPRYKVTKRGQDVALRCDPISGHVSLYWYRQALGQGPEFLTYFNYEAQQDKSGLPNDRFSAERPEGSISTLTIQRTEQRDSAMYRCASSLTGGRHPNEQFFGPGTRLTVL.